This TCR beta chain was documented in a study of blood T cell repertoires in COVID-19 (dated by TCRdb to the early 2020s). In the study overall: Samples from collaborators originated in the United States, Italy and Spain and spanned both the acute and convalescent phases of COVID-19. The prospective study material was composed of cDNA or gDNA derived from T cells, B-cell-depleted T cells, or PBMCs. The dataset comprised deeply sampled blood TCRbeta repertoires from subjects exposed to, actively infected with, or recovered from COVID-19. A freely available public database, intended as a resource for researchers studying the immune response to SARS-CoV-2, is where the repertoires were released. The samples were drawn from two sources: the first 160 participants of the ongoing ImmuneRACE study, and 1,000 to 1,500 subjects contributed by 6 global collaborators. A de-identified subject ID, COVID-19 status, age in years and sex were almost always included in the sample metadata. Where available, HLA class I and class II types were obtained from metadata supplied by the sample provider rather than from assay-based typing. Study-wide conclusions, independent of this receptor: Clinical and demographic metadata were provided uncurated, with the amount varying by source and participant.

For this clone: No antigen is known for it. Nothing much larger sits one base from this clone, and base qualities are not available.

From the cysteine up to the phenylalanine, the CDR3 has a length of 15 residues. This entry keeps only the CDR3 DNA: 45 bases, framed from base 1. A distance of 22 bases separates the germline ends of V and J, which lose 7 bases and 8 bases respectively. From a lookup of the germline V gene, CDR1 and CDR2 are MNHEY and SVGAGI. The immunoSEQ Assay, a bias-controlled multiplex PCR, was used to amplify TCRbeta CDR3 regions from genomic DNA. As for how the authors treated the data: The number of nucleated cells in each sample was estimated by amplification of reference gene primers within the assay. Sequence reads were collapsed and filtered to measure the absolute abundance of every unique TCRbeta CDR3 rearrangement. For each sample, productive Simpson clonality was calculated as the square root of Simpson's diversity index across productive rearrangements. In TCRdb, the immuneACCESS table is reduced to in-frame sequences with V and J assigned. These tables do not hold every clone; where another copy was compared, an unresolved V gene accounts for under half, and the others remain unexplained. The DNA was the basis for D and trimming; V, J and clone size are from that table. The sample table contains fewer than 350,000 clones; only one count was recorded for approximately 86% of them. Together, the top ten hold about 1% of the sample.

Participants in the prospective study were enrolled through a virtual design, were aged roughly 18 to 100 years, and lived in 24 United States geographic areas. In the prospective study, participants were assigned to cohorts based on the clinical history participants reported in a screening survey and a study questionnaire. Recovered participants in ImmuneRACE Cohort 3 were defined as having two consecutive negative NP/OP PCR tests, clearance from a healthcare professional, or resolution of symptoms. Each participant in the prospective study had whole blood, serum and a nasopharyngeal or oropharyngeal swab collected by mobile phlebotomists. Participants in the prospective study had the option to provide additional blood draws and questionnaires over an approximately two-month period. Before DNA extraction, prospective study blood samples were shipped either frozen or at room temperature.

The sequenced material came from PBMCs or T cells enriched from blood (not recorded which). The V and J genes are TRBV6-5 and TRBJ2-3, with a weak D call of TRBD2 (5 bases match). This TCR derives from a woman aged 25 to 39 who had recovered from COVID-19. CDR3 reads: CASTLMGDGSGTQYF. DNA sequence: TGTGCCAGCACGTTGATGGGAGATGGGTCGGGTACGCAGTATTTT.